This record looks at one T cell receptor (beta chain) sequence and its context. The sample originates from a study of T cell responses to AZD1222 COVID-19 vaccine. Only in-frame clones appear in the TCRdb table, and some are missing; sequencing was by immunoSEQ multiplex PCR. This sample has approximately 100,000 clones, with approximately 90% found just once. CDR3 size: 12 residues. The germline gives CDR1 SGHTA, CDR2 FQGTGA. Trimming removed 6 bases from V and 4 bases from J, with 9 bases in between. V is TRBV7-3 and J is TRBJ1-2; TRBD1 might be the D (6 bases). The receptor's source is an adult in good health. The source material was peripheral blood, sampled on day 0 of AZD1222 vaccination. CDR3 nucleotides: TGTGCCAGCAGTTCGACAGGCTATGGCTACACCTTC. The encoded protein is CASSSTGYGYTF. Looking up the rest from reference TRBV7-3 and TRBJ1-2 gives the full variable domain: GAGVSQTPSNKVTEKGKYVELRCDPISGHTALYWYRQSLGQGPEFLIYFQGTGAADDSGLPNDRFFAVRPEGSVSTLKIQRTERGDSAVYLCASSSTGYGYTFGSGTRLTVV.